The rows below give T cell receptor beta chains drawn from one sample of a study of blood T cell repertoires in COVID-19. Sequencing used immunoSEQ multiplex PCR; TCRdb keeps in-frame clones, though not all of them. Of nearly 35,000 clones in the sample, 85% are singletons; the top ten hold more than 12%. Sequenced: peripheral blood. The receptor source for this set is a human donor with acute or convalescent COVID-19. The donor label of this sample is uncertain. Each CDR3 is given with its conserved first and last residue. Fields, in order: clone size, D gene, J gene, V gene, CDR3 DNA, CDR3 protein. A D gene is named only where the DNA matches it firmly. Size values are once, few and many counts, or a class for expanded clones, and some rows have none.

size: -
D: -
J: TRBJ1-3
V: TRBV6-6
DNA: TGTGCCAGCAGTTTCACCCAGGGTTCCGGGGGAAACACCATATATTTT
CDR3: CASSFTQGSGGNTIYF

size: -
D: -
J: TRBJ2-6
V: TRBV7-9
DNA: TGTGCCAGCAGTGTAACAGGATTCGGGCCTGGGGCCAACGTCCTGACTTTC
CDR3: CASSVTGFGPGANVLTF

size: few
D: TRBD1
J: TRBJ2-7
V: TRBV19
DNA: TGTGCCAGTAGTACAACAGGGGCCTACGAGCAGTACTTC
CDR3: CASSTTGAYEQYF

size: -
D: TRBD2
J: TRBJ2-3
V: TRBV6-4
DNA: TGTGCCAGCAGTTCTTTAGCGGGAGGTAGAGATACGCAGTATTTT
CDR3: CASSSLAGGRDTQYF

size: -
D: TRBD1
J: TRBJ1-1
V: TRBV12-3/TRBV12-4
DNA: TGTGCCAGCAGCTTGACAGGGGCGAATGAAGCTTTCTTT
CDR3: CASSLTGANEAFF

size: -
D: -
J: TRBJ1-1
V: TRBV11-3
DNA: TGTGCCAGCAGCTTAGATTATCGTGGTAGAGGTTCTGGCACTGAAGCTTTCTTT
CDR3: CASSLDYRGRGSGTEAFF

size: -
D: -
J: TRBJ2-7
V: TRBV27
DNA: TGTGCCAGCAGATTAAGAGAGGAAAGCGGCGAGCAGTACTTC
CDR3: CASRLREESGEQYF

size: few
D: TRBD1
J: TRBJ2-5
V: TRBV27
DNA: TGTGCCAGCAGCGGACAGGGGGCAAGGGAAGAGACCCAGTACTTC
CDR3: CASSGQGAREETQYF

size: -
D: -
J: TRBJ2-5
V: TRBV5-1
DNA: TGCGCCAGCAGCTTGGGGGGTGTTTCCGGGAGCCAAGAGACCCAGTACTTC
CDR3: CASSLGGVSGSQETQYF

size: -
D: -
J: TRBJ2-7
V: TRBV19
DNA: TGTGCCAGTAGTGAGATAACAGGGCGCGAGCAGTACTTC
CDR3: CASSEITGREQYF

size: -
D: -
J: TRBJ2-3
V: TRBV11-3
DNA: TGTGCCAGCAGCTTATCAGGGAAGCTAGGCTTGTATTTT
CDR3: CASSLSGKLGLYF

size: -
D: TRBD2
J: TRBJ2-7
V: TRBV4-1
DNA: TGCGCCAGCAGCCAATACAAAGCGGGAGGGCCGGCTTTTTACGAGCAGTACTTC
CDR3: CASSQYKAGGPAFYEQYF

size: -
D: -
J: TRBJ2-3
V: TRBV19
DNA: TGTGCCAGTAGTCCACTGCGGGGAAAAGATACGCAGTATTTT
CDR3: CASSPLRGKDTQYF

size: -
D: -
J: TRBJ1-1
V: TRBV10-3
DNA: TGTGCCATCAGTGTCGGGGTAGAGGAGAACACTGAAGCTTTCTTT
CDR3: CAISVGVEENTEAFF

size: -
D: -
J: TRBJ2-3
V: TRBV5-1
DNA: TGCGCCAGCAGCTTAGCTAGCCACACAGATACGCAGTATTTT
CDR3: CASSLASHTDTQYF

size: -
D: TRBD1
J: TRBJ1-1
V: TRBV5-1
DNA: TGCGCCAGCAGTTTGGGACAGGCAGCCCCAGCTTTCTTT
CDR3: CASSLGQAAPAFF

size: -
D: TRBD2
J: TRBJ2-3
V: TRBV6-2/TRBV6-3
DNA: TGTGCCAGCAGTGGCGGCAGGCGGACTAGCGGGAGTATAGATACGCAGTATTTT
CDR3: CASSGGRRTSGSIDTQYF

size: -
D: TRBD1
J: TRBJ2-2
V: TRBV7-3
DNA: TGTGCCAGCAGCCAGAGAGGGACAGGGAACACCGGGGAGCTGTTTTTT
CDR3: CASSQRGTGNTGELFF

size: -
D: TRBD1
J: TRBJ2-2
V: TRBV10-3
DNA: TGTGCCATCAGTGCAACAGGGGACAACACCGGGGAGCTGTTTTTT
CDR3: CAISATGDNTGELFF

size: -
D: -
J: TRBJ1-3
V: TRBV30
DNA: TGTGCCTGGGCACCCGCGACAGTTGGAAACACCATATATTTT
CDR3: CAWAPATVGNTIYF

size: -
D: TRBD1
J: TRBJ1-6
V: TRBV9
DNA: TGTGCCAGCAGCGTAGCCGGGACAGGGGATTCACCCCTCCACTTT
CDR3: CASSVAGTGDSPLHF

size: -
D: -
J: TRBJ2-7
V: TRBV6-1
DNA: TGTGCCAGCAGTGAGTCCGGGTCAGTCCCCTACGAGCAGTACTTC
CDR3: CASSESGSVPYEQYF

size: -
D: -
J: TRBJ1-2
V: TRBV24-1
DNA: TGTGCCACCAGTGATTTTTCACAGGAAGGTGGAGGCTACACCTTC
CDR3: CATSDFSQEGGGYTF

size: once
D: TRBD2
J: TRBJ2-7
V: TRBV11-2
DNA: TGTGCCAGCAGCTTAGTAACTAGCGGGAGGAGCCACGAGCAGTACTTC
CDR3: CASSLVTSGRSHEQYF

size: -
D: TRBD2
J: TRBJ2-5
V: TRBV5-6
DNA: TGTGCCAGCAGCCCCGGACTAGCGGGGGAGTTTGGAGAGACCCAGTACTTC
CDR3: CASSPGLAGEFGETQYF

size: -
D: TRBD1
J: TRBJ1-6
V: TRBV7-2
DNA: TGTGCCACCGTCGTACAGGGGAGCAATTCACCCCTCCACTTT
CDR3: CATVVQGSNSPLHF

size: -
D: TRBD1
J: TRBJ1-1
V: TRBV5-4
DNA: TGTGCCAGCAGATCTCAGGGGGCTGGCACTGAAGCTTTCTTT
CDR3: CASRSQGAGTEAFF

size: -
D: -
J: TRBJ2-7
V: TRBV11-3
DNA: TGTGCCAGCAGCCCCGAGGTGGCACCCTCCTACGAGCAGTACTTC
CDR3: CASSPEVAPSYEQYF

size: few
D: TRBD1
J: TRBJ1-3
V: TRBV29-1
DNA: TGCAGCGTTGCAGACAGGGTTGGAAACACCATATATTTT
CDR3: CSVADRVGNTIYF

size: -
D: -
J: TRBJ1-5
V: TRBV5-1
DNA: TGCGCCAGCAGCTCGGGGAGCGCAGATCAGCCCCAGCATTTT
CDR3: CASSSGSADQPQHF

size: -
D: -
J: TRBJ2-6
V: TRBV4-3
DNA: TGCGCCAGCAGCCAAGAGTGGCAGGGGTCTGGGGCCAACGTCCTGACTTTC
CDR3: CASSQEWQGSGANVLTF

size: -
D: TRBD1
J: TRBJ2-3
V: TRBV18
DNA: TGTGCCAGCTCACGGCCGGGACAGGGACACACAGATACGCAGTATTTT
CDR3: CASSRPGQGHTDTQYF

size: -
D: -
J: TRBJ1-2
V: TRBV6-1
DNA: TGTGCCAGCAGTGACCTAATAACAGGGAACAACTATGGCTACACCTTC
CDR3: CASSDLITGNNYGYTF

size: -
D: -
J: TRBJ1-1
V: TRBV11-3
DNA: TGTGCCAGCAGTCTAGTGGATGAAGCTTTCTTT
CDR3: CASSLVDEAFF

size: -
D: TRBD2
J: TRBJ2-1
V: TRBV6-1
DNA: TGTGCCAGCAGTGAAATAAGCGGGGGGCCTAATGAGCAGTTCTTC
CDR3: CASSEISGGPNEQFF

size: -
D: -
J: TRBJ2-1
V: TRBV2
DNA: TGTGCCAGCAGACCCCGGGTCCTCAATGAGCAGTTCTTC
CDR3: CASRPRVLNEQFF

size: -
D: TRBD1
J: TRBJ1-2
V: TRBV11-3
DNA: TGTGCCAGCAGCTTAGGAGGGGACAGGGGGCCGGGCTACACCTTC
CDR3: CASSLGGDRGPGYTF

size: -
D: -
J: TRBJ2-5
V: TRBV5-4
DNA: TGTGCCAGCAGCCGGGGGATAGCGGAACACCAAGAGACCCAGTACTTC
CDR3: CASSRGIAEHQETQYF

size: -
D: TRBD2
J: TRBJ2-5
V: TRBV7-7
DNA: TGTGCTAGCAGCTTATTGGCGGGAGGTACCGCAGGGACCCAGTACTTC
CDR3: CASSLLAGGTAGTQYF

size: -
D: -
J: TRBJ1-2
V: TRBV12-3/TRBV12-4
DNA: TGTGCCAGCAGTTTTTCGAGGGAATATGGCTACACCTTC
CDR3: CASSFSREYGYTF

size: -
D: TRBD2
J: TRBJ2-5
V: TRBV5-1
DNA: TGCGCCAGCAGCCCGGGAGGGTCACAGCAAGAGACCCAGTACTTC
CDR3: CASSPGGSQQETQYF

size: few
D: TRBD1
J: TRBJ1-2
V: TRBV29-1
DNA: TGCAGCGTTGGAGGGGGCGACAGTTATGGCTACACCTTC
CDR3: CSVGGGDSYGYTF

size: -
D: -
J: TRBJ2-1
V: TRBV28
DNA: TGTGCCAGTTCTCCCGGGGCCGACCCAGGGGATGAGCAGTTCTTC
CDR3: CASSPGADPGDEQFF

size: -
D: -
J: TRBJ1-6
V: TRBV9
DNA: TGTGCCAGCAGCGCCAATCGATTGAGGCAGGGTCATTCACCCCTCCACTTT
CDR3: CASSANRLRQGHSPLHF

size: -
D: TRBD1
J: TRBJ2-7
V: TRBV6-1
DNA: TGTGCCAGCAGTGAAGCCGGGACAGGGGGCTACGAGCAGTACTTC
CDR3: CASSEAGTGGYEQYF

size: -
D: -
J: TRBJ1-1
V: TRBV7-2
DNA: TGTGCCAGCAGCTTGGGAGGGGGATTGAACACTGAAGCTTTCTTT
CDR3: CASSLGGGLNTEAFF

size: -
D: TRBD1
J: TRBJ1-6
V: TRBV19
DNA: TGTGCCAGTAGTACCGCAGGGGGGACGAATTCACCCCTCCACTTT
CDR3: CASSTAGGTNSPLHF

size: -
D: TRBD1
J: TRBJ1-2
V: TRBV28
DNA: TGTGCCAGCAGTTTAGGAGGGACAGGGTCCTACCATGGCTACACCTTC
CDR3: CASSLGGTGSYHGYTF

size: -
D: -
J: TRBJ1-1
V: TRBV29-1
DNA: TGCAGCGTTGATAGGCTGACAGGGAACACTGAAGCTTTCTTT
CDR3: CSVDRLTGNTEAFF

size: -
D: -
J: TRBJ1-1
V: TRBV7-3
DNA: TGTGCCAGCAGCTTAAGACCTGACAGCCACACTGAAGCTTTCTTT
CDR3: CASSLRPDSHTEAFF

size: -
D: TRBD1
J: TRBJ2-3
V: TRBV28
DNA: TGTGCCAGCAGTCCGGGACAGAATCCGTCCGATGAGTATTTT
CDR3: CASSPGQNPSDEYF

size: -
D: -
J: TRBJ1-2
V: TRBV6-1
DNA: TGTGCCAGCAGTGACCCGCCCGGGAACTATGGCTACACCTTC
CDR3: CASSDPPGNYGYTF